Listed here is a single TCR beta chain. This entry is derived from a study of T cell changes during pregnancy in multiple sclerosis. Sequencing used immunoSEQ multiplex PCR; TCRdb keeps in-frame clones, though not all of them. The sample lists 100,000 to 150,000 clones; roughly 92% were seen once. The V and J ends lost 8 bases and 3 bases, in that order; junction bases with no gene match: 6. Germline V lookup: CDR1 GTSNPN, CDR2 SVGIG (reference sequence). The CDR3 length is 14 residues. The source material was peripheral blood, sampled before pregnancy. The chain employs TRBV30 and TRBJ2-3; 12 positions agree with TRBD2. This receptor was taken from a female donor with multiple sclerosis, enrolled in a pregnancy study. The CDR3 protein is CAITTSGRTDTQYF. In DNA, the CDR3 is TGTGCCATTACGACTAGCGGGAGAACAGATACGCAGTATTTT.